The entry below gives a single T cell receptor (beta chain) sequence along with its context. This sample stems from a study of T cell changes during pregnancy in multiple sclerosis. Clones were read by immunoSEQ multiplex PCR, and TCRdb kept only the in-frame ones, dropping some. The sample consists of about 42,000 clones, 88% of them appearing once. J lost 2 bases, V lost 6 bases, and 7 bases had no gene match. The CDR3 consists of 16 residues. Germline values: CDR1 LNHDA, CDR2 SQIVND (reference sequence). Sequencing was performed on CD4+ T cells from peripheral blood mononuclear cells, taken in the second trimester of pregnancy. V and J are TRBV19 and TRBJ1-5, with 10 bases lining up with TRBD1. This TCR came from a female donor with multiple sclerosis, enrolled in a pregnancy study. DNA for the CDR3: TGTGCCAGTAGCCCCCCGGGACAGGGGCGCAATCAGCCCCAGCATTTT. This sequence encodes CASSPPGQGRNQPQHF.